This T cell receptor beta chain stems from a study of T-cell reconstitution after alpha-beta-depleted transplantation in children. Unique molecular identifiers were built into the TCRbeta library. TCRdb ran MiXCR on the PCR reads and lists one entry per CDR3 protein. The sample has some 78,000 distinct CDR3 sequences; about 14% are singletons. The ends were cut back, 7 bases at V and 1 base at J, with 7 bases in the middle. The length of the CDR3 is 12 residues. The germline V gene encodes CDR1 SQVTM and CDR2 ANQGSEA. At least ten counts were recorded for this clonotype. The material was PBMCs, mostly from graft donor cells, obtained 180 days after TCRalphabeta/CD19-depleted stem cell transplant. This sequence was found in a male patient aged 2-15 years who had a stem cell transplant for acute lymphoblastic leukemia, so the T cells may come from the graft donor. The V and J genes are TRBV29-1 and TRBJ2-2, with D tentatively TRBD2 (5 bases). The CDR3 reads CSARGNTGELFF. The CDR3 bases are TGCAGCGCCCGGGGGAACACCGGGGAGCTGTTTTTT.